This TCR beta chain was identified during a study of T cell repertoires in cytomegalovirus infection. Study summary: An indication of both CMV infection and matching HLA type came from public TCR beta signatures.

This clonotype was counted at least ten times. Its antigen is not known. Study-level results: Summed frequency of shared TCR beta families picked out CMV carriers who also had the relevant HLA.

TCRdb ran MiXCR on the reads and lists one entry per CDR3 protein. The repertoire holds about 130,000 distinct CDR3 sequences, with 20% to 30% as singletons. CDR1 and CDR2 (germline): SGHTA, FQGNSA. CDR3 size: 13 residues. Unmatched junction bases numbered 7, after V lost 5 bases and J lost 7 bases. This chain uses TRBV7-2 with TRBJ1-1; TRBD1 matches 7 bases. Sequencing was carried out using PBMCs, sequenced either directly or after in vitro stimulation (not recorded which). The TCR sequence derives from a human donor in good health (CMV status not recorded). Some clones in this sample may be carry-over from other donors' samples. CDR3 nucleotide sequence: TGTGCCAGCAGCGCACAGGGACAGAATGAAGCTTTCTTT. Protein: CASSAQGQNEAFF.